The 19 T cell receptor beta chains below all came from one sample that was sequenced in a study of neoadjuvant anti-PD-1 for oral cavity cancer. Assay used: immunoSEQ multiplex PCR; TCRdb lists only in-frame clones, some missing. The sample has under 6,500 clones; roughly 58% are singletons. Noted time point: after neoadjuvant nivolumab, at surgical resection. Sequencing was performed on tumor tissue, taken after nivolumab (anti-PD-1) treatment. The receptors were sampled from a person aged 35-79 years with oral cavity squamous cell carcinoma.

This clone was counted between two and nine times. V is TRBV18 and J is TRBJ2-1, with 9 bases aligning to TRBD1. The CDR3 consists of 15 residues. CDR1 and CDR2 from the germline V gene are KGHSH and LQKENI. The V segment lost 2 bases and the J segment 2 bases; nucleotides outside the gene matches: 1. The CDR3 protein is CASSPRDRAYNEQFF. The CDR3 DNA is TGTGCCAGCTCACCAAGGGACAGGGCCTACAATGAGCAGTTCTTC.

This chain's CDR3 is CASQGQEYSYEQYF. The CDR3 DNA is TGTGCCAGTCAAGGACAAGAGTACTCCTACGAGCAGTACTTC. The chain joins TRBV6-1 to TRBJ2-7, with a weak D call TRBD1 (5 bases). Deletions cut 9 bases from V and 0 bases from J, with 15 bases between. The germline CDR1 and CDR2 sequences are MNHNS and SASEGT. CDR3 length: 14 residues.

This chain uses TRBV15 with TRBJ1-6, with TRBD1 identical over 9 bases. Germline loops: CDR1 LNHNV, CDR2 YYDKDF (reference sequence). V shed 1 base, J shed 6 bases, and the junction held 7 bases outside the gene matches. The CDR3 contains 17 residues. The chain's CDR3 is CATSRVGTGTLNSPLHF. The CDR3 nucleotides are TGTGCCACCAGCAGAGTGGGGACAGGGACCCTTAATTCACCCCTCCACTTT.

CDR3 sequence reads: CASSYLQGRGYEQYF. DNA for the CDR3: TGTGCCAGCAGTTATCTCCAGGGGCGGGGGTACGAGCAGTACTTC. This chain links TRBV6-5 with TRBJ2-7; tentative D call: TRBD2 (7 bases). The ends were cut back, 3 bases at V and 4 bases at J, with 16 bases in the middle. The CDR3 consists of 15 residues. Germline CDR1 reads MNHEY; CDR2 reads SVGAGI.

The V call is TRBV2, the J call TRBJ2-5; tentative D call: TRBD1 (5 bases). CDR1 is SNHLY and CDR2 is FYNNEI in the germline V gene. This CDR3 is built from 12 residues. Trimming took 4 bases from V and 3 from J, leaving 6 bases between them. The CDR3 spells CASSVQEETQYF. As DNA, the CDR3 is TGTGCCAGCAGTGTACAGGAAGAGACCCAGTACTTC.

The chain has TRBV6-6 and TRBJ1-5; unclear D gene. V was shortened by 10 bases and J by 2 bases, with 12 bases between the two germline ends. This CDR3 is 13 amino acids long. CDR1 is MNHNY, CDR2 SVGAGI, per germline (reference sequence). Here the CDR3 DNA reads TGTGCCACCTCGGGTCGCGGCAATCAGCCCCAGCATTTT. Translated: CATSGRGNQPQHF.

This clone was seen more than once but under ten times. The gene calls are TRBV5-6 and TRBJ2-2, with no clear D. Trimming removed 1 base from V and 8 bases from J, with 6 bases in between. CDR1 is SGHDT and CDR2 is YYEEEE in the germline V gene. The CDR3 is made up of 12 amino acids. CDR3 nucleotides: TGTGCCAGCAGCTTGTTACGGGGGGAGCTGTTTTTT. This gives the protein CASSLLRGELFF.

This clone turned up a few times. The J gene is TRBJ1-1, the V gene TRBV6-5, with 8 bases lining up with TRBD1. Germline V CDR1 and CDR2: MNHEY, SVGAGI. V shed 6 bases and J 4 bases; nucleotides not matched to a gene: 7. The CDR3 sequence is 14 residues long. CDR3 sequence: CASSSTGGSTEAFF. The DNA of the CDR3 is TGTGCCAGCAGCTCCACAGGGGGGTCCACTGAAGCTTTCTTT.

J is TRBJ2-1 and V is TRBV19; 7 positions match TRBD1. With 4 bases clipped from V and 3 bases from J, the junction kept 3 bases outside the gene matches. Germline lookup yields CDR1 LNHDA and CDR2 SQIVND (reference sequence). CDR3 length equals 14 residues. In DNA, the CDR3 is TGTGCCAGTAGTAATGGACAGGTCTACAATGAGCAGTTCTTC. Translating it yields CASSNGQVYNEQFF.

The genes are TRBV28 and TRBJ1-1; 9 nucleotides line up with TRBD1. The CDR3 runs 13 residues. J lost 4 bases, V lost 8 bases, and 5 bases had no gene match. The V gene's germline CDR1 is MDHEN and CDR2 SYDVKM. The CDR3 coding sequence is TGTGCCAGCGCCCGGGACAGGGTCACTGAAGCTTTCTTT. Translating it yields CASARDRVTEAFF.

The chain carries TRBV9 and TRBJ2-5, with TRBD2 identical over 10 bases. J was trimmed by 5 bases and V by 2 bases; bases with no gene match: 24. The CDR3 is 21 residues long. CDR1 is SGDLS and CDR2 is YYNGEE in the germline V gene. The DNA of the CDR3 is TGTGCCAGCAGCGTGAGCCTTGGGCTTCGAGCGGGGGGGCCTTGGGAGGAGACCCAGTACTTC. Translation gives CASSVSLGLRAGGPWEETQYF.

This clone came up once. V is TRBV19 and J is TRBJ2-1; D is unclear. With 5 bases removed from V and 1 base from J, the gap between germline ends came to 9 bases. The CDR3 runs to 14 residues. Germline-derived CDR1 and CDR2 are LNHDA and SQIVND (reference sequence). The CDR3 here is CASSSETSYNEQFF. DNA for the CDR3: TGTGCCAGTAGTTCGGAGACATCCTACAATGAGCAGTTCTTC.

This clone came up a few times. The V gene is TRBV7-2, the J gene TRBJ2-5, with TRBD2 matching over 10 bases. The J segment lost 5 bases and the V segment lost 4 bases, leaving 7 bases of the junction unmatched. CDR3 length: 15 amino acids. Germline V gene lookup returns CDR1 SGHTA and CDR2 FQGNSA. CDR3 in amino acids: CASSSVSGRGETQYF. Here the CDR3 DNA reads TGTGCCAGCAGCTCCGTCAGCGGGAGGGGCGAGACCCAGTACTTC.

V is TRBV5-5 and J is TRBJ1-1, with a tentative D call TRBD1 (5 bases). V lost 0 bases and J 5 bases, leaving 14 bases between the germline ends. The length of the CDR3 is 15 residues. Germline V CDR1 and CDR2: SGHKS, YYEKEE (reference sequence). The CDR3 region is CASSLDPMGGTEAFF. DNA of the CDR3: TGTGCCAGCAGCTTGGATCCAATGGGGGGTACTGAAGCTTTCTTT.

The chain links TRBV27 to TRBJ2-3; D call uncertain. The V gene lost 5 bases and the J gene lost 4 bases, with 10 bases spanning the gap. The CDR3 length is 13 residues. Germline CDR1 and CDR2: MNHEY and SMNVEV (reference sequence). For the CDR3, the DNA is TGTGCCAGCAGTCCCCAAAGGGCAGATACGCAGTATTTT. As protein: CASSPQRADTQYF.

The rearrangement joins TRBV6-5 to TRBJ1-6, with D perhaps matching TRBD1 (5 bases). V dropped 8 bases and J dropped 6 bases, with 11 bases sitting between them. The length of the CDR3 is 13 residues. Germline loops: CDR1 MNHEY, CDR2 SVGAGI. As DNA, the CDR3 is TGTGCCAGCCTGGGGGACGGTAATTCACCCCTCCACTTT. Translating it yields CASLGDGNSPLHF.

V and J are TRBV5-6 and TRBJ2-1, with D uncertain. The CDR3 is 13 residues long. The ends were cut back, 0 bases at V and 7 bases at J, with 8 bases in the middle. The germline V gene encodes CDR1 SGHDT and CDR2 YYEEEE. This chain's CDR3 is CASSLGRPNEQFF. Here the CDR3 DNA reads TGTGCCAGCAGCTTGGGCAGGCCGAATGAGCAGTTCTTC.

This chain uses TRBV19 with TRBJ2-1; possible D gene TRBD2, 6 bases. Trimming cost V 3 bases and J 4 bases, with 13 bases left between them. The CDR3 has 15 residues. CDR1 LNHDA and CDR2 SQIVND come from the germline V gene (reference sequence). CDR3 nucleotides: TGTGCCAGTAGTATCTGGGCTAGCGAGTACAATGAGCAGTTCTTC. This sequence encodes CASSIWASEYNEQFF.

This CDR3 reads CASSLKGQAAYEQYF. The CDR3 coding sequence is TGTGCCAGCAGTTTGAAGGGACAGGCCGCCTACGAGCAGTACTTC. The V and J genes are TRBV11-2 and TRBJ2-7, with 8 bases identical to TRBD1. This CDR3 spans 15 amino acids. Germline CDR1 reads SGHAT; CDR2 reads FQNNGV. Trimming cost V 6 bases and J 2 bases; bases outside gene matches: 9.